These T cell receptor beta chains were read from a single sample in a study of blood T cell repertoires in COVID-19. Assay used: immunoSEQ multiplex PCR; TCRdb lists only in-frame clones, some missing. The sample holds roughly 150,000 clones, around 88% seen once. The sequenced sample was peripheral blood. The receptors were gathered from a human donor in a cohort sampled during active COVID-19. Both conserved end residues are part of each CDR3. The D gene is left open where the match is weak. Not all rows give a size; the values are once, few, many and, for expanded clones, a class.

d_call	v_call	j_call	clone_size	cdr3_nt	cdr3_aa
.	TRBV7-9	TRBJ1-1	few	TGTGCCAGCACCCCCGTGGAGGGGAGGGGGATGAACACTGAAGCTTTCTTT	CASTPVEGRGMNTEAFF
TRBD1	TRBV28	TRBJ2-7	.	TGTGCCAGCAGTTTAGACCCTTACACGCCGGGACAGGGAAGCTCCTACGAGCAGTACTTC	CASSLDPYTPGQGSSYEQYF
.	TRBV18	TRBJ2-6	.	TGTGCCAGCTCACCAGATAACAAGCGGTTGCCCTCTGGGGCCAACGTCCTGACTTTC	CASSPDNKRLPSGANVLTF
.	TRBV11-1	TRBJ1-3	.	TGTGCCAGCAGACTTACCGACTCTGGAAACACCATATATTTT	CASRLTDSGNTIYF
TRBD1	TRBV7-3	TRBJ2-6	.	TGTGCCAGCAGCTCGCGGACAGGGCCCAACTCTGGGGCCAACGTCCTGACTTTC	CASSSRTGPNSGANVLTF
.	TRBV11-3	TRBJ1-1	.	TGTGCCAGCAGCTTAGGCGGTCCGAACACTGAAGCTTTCTTT	CASSLGGPNTEAFF
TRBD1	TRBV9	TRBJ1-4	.	TGTGCCAGCAGCCTTCGGACAGGGACTAATGAAAAACTGTTTTTT	CASSLRTGTNEKLFF
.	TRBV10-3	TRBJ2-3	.	TGTGCCATCACGGGATTCCACAGAAATAGCACAGATACGCAGTATTTT	CAITGFHRNSTDTQYF
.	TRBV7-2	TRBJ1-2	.	TGTGCCAGCAGCTTATATGCAGGGGAAGACTATGGCTACACCTTC	CASSLYAGEDYGYTF
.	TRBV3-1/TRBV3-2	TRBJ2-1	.	TGTGCCAGCAGCCAAAGCCCTCTAAGCGCTAGCTACAATGAGCAGTTCTTC	CASSQSPLSASYNEQFF
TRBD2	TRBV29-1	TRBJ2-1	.	TGCAGCGTTGAAGATGATCTCGAGCGGGACTCCTACAATGAGCAGTTCTTC	CSVEDDLERDSYNEQFF
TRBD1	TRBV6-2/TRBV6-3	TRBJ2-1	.	TGTGCCAGCAGTGGCATCCGGGACAGGATATACAATGAGCAGTTCTTC	CASSGIRDRIYNEQFF
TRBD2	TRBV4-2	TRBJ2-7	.	TGTGCCAGCAGCCAAGAGGGACTAGCGGGAACCTACGAGCAGTACTTC	CASSQEGLAGTYEQYF
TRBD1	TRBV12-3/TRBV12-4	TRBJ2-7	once	TGTGCCAGCAGCCTGGGACAGAACCACGAGCAGTACTTC	CASSLGQNHEQYF
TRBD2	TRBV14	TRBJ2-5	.	TGTGCCAGCAGCCAACTAGCGGGAGGGCCCTGGGAGACCCAGTACTTC	CASSQLAGGPWETQYF
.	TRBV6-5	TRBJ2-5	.	TGTGCCAGCAGGTTTAGTAGCGCGCCACAGGAGACCCAGTACTTC	CASRFSSAPQETQYF
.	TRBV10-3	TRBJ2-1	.	TGTGCCATCGCTAACGGGAGAGCCTACAATGAGCAGTTCTTC	CAIANGRAYNEQFF
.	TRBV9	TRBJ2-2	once	TGTGCCAGCAGCGTCGGCGGGGGCTACACCGGGGAGCTGTTTTTT	CASSVGGGYTGELFF
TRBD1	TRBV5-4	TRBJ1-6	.	TGTGCCAGCAGCTTGGATACAGGGGTGGACCACTTT	CASSLDTGVDHF
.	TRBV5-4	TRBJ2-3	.	TGTGCCAGCAGCTTACCGCGGGTGAAACCCACAGATACGCAGTATTTT	CASSLPRVKPTDTQYF
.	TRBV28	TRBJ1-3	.	TGTGCCAGCAGTTTTTCGGGGTCTGGAAACACCATATATTTT	CASSFSGSGNTIYF
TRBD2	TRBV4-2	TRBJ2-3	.	TGTGCCAGCAGCCATGAAATAGCGGGAGTGACAGATACGCAGTATTTT	CASSHEIAGVTDTQYF
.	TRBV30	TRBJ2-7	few	TGTGCCTGGAGTAAATCGTACGAGCAGTACTTC	CAWSKSYEQYF
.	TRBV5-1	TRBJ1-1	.	TGCGCCAGCAGACTAGGGCTCTCTGAAGCTTTCTTT	CASRLGLSEAFF
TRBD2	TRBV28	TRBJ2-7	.	TGTGCCAGCAGTTTATCGTGGCTAGCGGGAGAACGGAACGAGCAGTACTTC	CASSLSWLAGERNEQYF
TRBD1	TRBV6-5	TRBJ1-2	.	TGTGCCAGCAGTTCGACAGGGGGGATCTATGGCTACACCTTC	CASSSTGGIYGYTF
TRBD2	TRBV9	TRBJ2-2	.	TGTGCCAGCAGCGTGGGACTACTCACCGGGGAGCTGTTTTTT	CASSVGLLTGELFF
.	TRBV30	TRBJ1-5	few	TGTGCCTGGAGCGGGGGGAGCAATCAGCCCCAGCATTTT	CAWSGGSNQPQHF
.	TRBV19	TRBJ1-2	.	TGTGCCAGCACTCCACGGGGACTCGGGTTGGGCTACACCTTC	CASTPRGLGLGYTF
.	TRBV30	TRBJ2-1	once	TGTGCCTGGAGTGTTGCCGACCGACAACCGGATGAGCAGTTCTTC	CAWSVADRQPDEQFF
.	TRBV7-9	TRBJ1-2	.	TGTGCCAGCAGCTTAGCATACAGAAACTATGGCTACACCTTC	CASSLAYRNYGYTF
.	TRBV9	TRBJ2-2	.	TGTGCCAGCAGCCCGCCCGGCAGGGCGGTCACCGGGGAGCTGTTTTTT	CASSPPGRAVTGELFF
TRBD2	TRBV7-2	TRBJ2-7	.	TGTGCCAGCAGTTCACGGGGGGGGCCCTACGAGCAGTACTTC	CASSSRGGPYEQYF
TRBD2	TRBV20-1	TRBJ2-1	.	TGCAGTCGGGGGGGGCTTGAGCAGTTCTTC	CSRGGLEQFF
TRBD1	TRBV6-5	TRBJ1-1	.	TGTGCCAGCAGCCATAGCGACAGGGGGCACACTGAAGCTTTCTTT	CASSHSDRGHTEAFF
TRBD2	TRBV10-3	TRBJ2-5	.	TGTGCCATCAGAAGCGGGGAGAGTGAGACCCAGTACTTC	CAIRSGESETQYF
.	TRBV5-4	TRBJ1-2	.	TGTGCCAGCAGCTTGTACGTGGGCAGTCGTTATGGCTACACCTTC	CASSLYVGSRYGYTF